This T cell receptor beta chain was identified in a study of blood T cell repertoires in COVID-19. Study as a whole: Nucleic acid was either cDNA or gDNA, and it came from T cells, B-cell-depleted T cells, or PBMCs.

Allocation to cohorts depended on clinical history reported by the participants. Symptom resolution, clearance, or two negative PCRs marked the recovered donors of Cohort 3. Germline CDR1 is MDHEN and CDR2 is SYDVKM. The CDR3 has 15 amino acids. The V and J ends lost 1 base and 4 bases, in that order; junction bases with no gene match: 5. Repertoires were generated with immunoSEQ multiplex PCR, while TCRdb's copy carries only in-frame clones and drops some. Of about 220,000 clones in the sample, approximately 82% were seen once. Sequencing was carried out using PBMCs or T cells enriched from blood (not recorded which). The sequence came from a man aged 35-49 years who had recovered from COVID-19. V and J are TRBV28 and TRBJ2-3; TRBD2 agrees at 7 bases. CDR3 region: CASSLLGGWADTQYF. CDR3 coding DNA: TGTGCCAGCAGTTTATTGGGGGGGTGGGCAGATACGCAGTATTTT.